This T cell receptor beta chain originates from a study of memory CD8 T cells in hepatitis C reinfection. Study as a whole: HCV reinfection meant a positive HCV RNA test after two negative tests at least 60 days apart. Peak reinfection samples were taken 3 to 8 weeks after detection. Broader study findings: Roughly five donors were too few for definitive public clonotype conclusions.

Details on this clone: Its antigen is undetermined.

Documented time point: peak reinfection, 3 to 8 weeks after reinfection detection. Sorted cells were sequenced directly ex vivo without any in vitro expansion. Donors came from people who inject drugs enrolled in HEPCO, Canada. Method: immunoSEQ multiplex PCR; TCRdb's copy keeps in-frame clones and lacks some. The sample lists over 35,000 clones, roughly 90% occurring once. Per germline, CDR1 MNHNS and CDR2 SASEGT. There are 17 residues in the CDR3. Trimming stripped 4 bases from V and 3 bases from J, with 21 bases between. The chain carries TRBV6-1 and TRBJ1-2; the D gene is possibly TRBD1 (5 bases). The sequenced sample was naive CD8+ T cells sorted from blood. The sequence came from a man aged 18 to 30 with hepatitis C virus infection. This CDR3 is CASSARDSGLEDYGYTF. The DNA of the CDR3 is TGTGCCAGCAGTGCCCGGGACTCCGGGCTCGAGGACTATGGCTACACCTTC.